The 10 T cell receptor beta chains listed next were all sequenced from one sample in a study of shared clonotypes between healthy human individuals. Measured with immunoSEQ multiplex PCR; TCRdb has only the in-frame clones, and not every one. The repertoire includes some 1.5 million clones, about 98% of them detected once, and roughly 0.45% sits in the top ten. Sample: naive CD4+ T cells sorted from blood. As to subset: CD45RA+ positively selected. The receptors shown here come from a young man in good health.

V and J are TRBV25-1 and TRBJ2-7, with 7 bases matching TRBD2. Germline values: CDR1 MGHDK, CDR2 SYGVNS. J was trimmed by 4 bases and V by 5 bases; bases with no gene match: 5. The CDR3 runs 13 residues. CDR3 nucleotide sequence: TGTGCCAGCAGTACGCGGGAGAGTTACGAGCAGTACTTC. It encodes CASSTRESYEQYF.

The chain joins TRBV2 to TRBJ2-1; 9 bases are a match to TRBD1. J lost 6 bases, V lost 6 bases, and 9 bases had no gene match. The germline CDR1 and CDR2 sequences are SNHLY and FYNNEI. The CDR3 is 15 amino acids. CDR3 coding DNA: TGTGCCAGCAGCCCTGGACAGGGGCTTAGCAATGAGCAGTTCTTC. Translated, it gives CASSPGQGLSNEQFF.

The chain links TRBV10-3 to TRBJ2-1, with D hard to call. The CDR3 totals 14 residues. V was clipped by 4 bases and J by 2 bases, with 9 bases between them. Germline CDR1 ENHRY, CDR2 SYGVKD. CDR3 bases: TGTGCCATCAGTGGTCAAGGCGCCTACAATGAGCAGTTCTTC. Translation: CAISGQGAYNEQFF.

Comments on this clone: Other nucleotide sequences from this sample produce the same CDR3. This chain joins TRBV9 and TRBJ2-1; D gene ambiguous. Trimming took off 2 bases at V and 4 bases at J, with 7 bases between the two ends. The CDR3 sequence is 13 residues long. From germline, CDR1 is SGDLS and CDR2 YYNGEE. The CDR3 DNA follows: TGTGCCAGCAGCGTCGACGTTTACAATGAGCAGTTCTTC. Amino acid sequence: CASSVDVYNEQFF.

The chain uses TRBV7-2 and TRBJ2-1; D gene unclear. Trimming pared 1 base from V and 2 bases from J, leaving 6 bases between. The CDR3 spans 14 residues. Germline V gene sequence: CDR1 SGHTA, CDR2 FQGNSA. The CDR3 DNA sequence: TGTGCCAGCAGCTTAGATTCAGCCTACAATGAGCAGTTCTTC. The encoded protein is CASSLDSAYNEQFF. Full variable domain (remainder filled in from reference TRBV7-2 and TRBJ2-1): GAGVSQSPSNKVTEKGKDVELRCDPISGHTALYWYRQSLGQGLEFLIYFQGNSAPDKSGLPSDRFSAERTGGSVSTLTIQRTQQEDSAVYLCASSLDSAYNEQFFGPGTRLTVL.

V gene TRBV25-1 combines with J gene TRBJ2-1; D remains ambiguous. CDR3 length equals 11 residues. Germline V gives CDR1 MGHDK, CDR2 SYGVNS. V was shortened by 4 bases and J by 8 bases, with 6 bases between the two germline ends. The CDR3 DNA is TGTGCCAGCAGTGCACTGGATGAGCAGTTCTTC. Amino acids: CASSALDEQFF.

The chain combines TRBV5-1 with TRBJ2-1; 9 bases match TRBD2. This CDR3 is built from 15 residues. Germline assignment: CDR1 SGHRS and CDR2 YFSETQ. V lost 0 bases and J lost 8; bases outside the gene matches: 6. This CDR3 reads CASSLGGLAIHEQFF. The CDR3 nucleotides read TGCGCCAGCAGCTTGGGGGGACTAGCAATCCATGAGCAGTTCTTC.

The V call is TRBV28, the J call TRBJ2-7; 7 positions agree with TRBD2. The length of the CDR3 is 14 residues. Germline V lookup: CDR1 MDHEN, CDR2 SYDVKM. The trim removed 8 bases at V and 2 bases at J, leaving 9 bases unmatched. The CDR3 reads CASESGTLTYEQYF. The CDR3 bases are TGTGCCAGCGAGAGCGGGACCTTAACCTACGAGCAGTACTTC. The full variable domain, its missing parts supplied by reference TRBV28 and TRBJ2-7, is DVKVTQSSRYLVKRTGEKVFLECVQDMDHENMFWYRQDPGLGLRLIYFSYDVKMKEKGDIPEGYSVSREKKERFSLILESASTNQTSMYLCASESGTLTYEQYFGPGTRLTVT.

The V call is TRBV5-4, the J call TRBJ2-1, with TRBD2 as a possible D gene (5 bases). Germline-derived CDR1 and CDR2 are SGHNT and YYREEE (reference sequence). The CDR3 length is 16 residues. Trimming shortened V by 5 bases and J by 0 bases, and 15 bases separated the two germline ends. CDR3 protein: CASRLSGLSSYNEQFF. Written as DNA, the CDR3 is TGTGCCAGCAGGTTATCGGGATTAAGCTCCTACAATGAGCAGTTCTTC.

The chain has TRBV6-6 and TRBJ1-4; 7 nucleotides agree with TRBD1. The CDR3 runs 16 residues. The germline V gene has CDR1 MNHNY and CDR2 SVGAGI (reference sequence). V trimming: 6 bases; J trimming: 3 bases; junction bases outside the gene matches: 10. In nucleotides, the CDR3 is TGTGCCAGCAGCCACAACAGGGGATGGGCTAATGAAAAACTGTTTTTT. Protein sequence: CASSHNRGWANEKLFF.